The 27 T cell receptor beta chains below all came from one sample that was sequenced in a study of T cell repertoires in cytomegalovirus infection. No antigen is known for these receptors. TCRdb used MiXCR to reprocess the reads, holding one entry per CDR3 protein. This table has 650,000 to 900,000 distinct CDR3 sequences, just under 30% appearing once. The material sequenced was cultured CD8+ T cells from PBMCs, taken from culture after CMV antigen stimulation. All receptors come from a human donor in good health (CMV status not recorded). Some clones in this sample may be carry-over from other donors' samples.

This clonotype was seen repeatedly, ten times or more. V gene TRBV7-6 combines with J gene TRBJ2-4, with D perhaps matching TRBD2 (5 bases). CDR1 is SGHVS, CDR2 FNYEAQ, per germline. This CDR3 region has 15 residues. V lost 4 bases and J 6 bases, leaving 16 bases between the germline ends. CDR3 region: CASSSNLRDRNIQYF. CDR3 sequence (DNA): TGTGCCAGCAGCTCAAATTTGAGGGATAGAAACATTCAGTACTTC. The full variable domain, its missing parts supplied by reference TRBV7-6 and TRBJ2-4, is GAGVSQSPRYKVTKRGQDVALRCDPISGHVSLYWYRQALGQGPEFLTYFNYEAQQDKSGLPNDRFSAERPEGSISTLTIQRTEQRDSAMYRCASSSNLRDRNIQYFGAGTRLSVL.

This chain joins TRBV7-9 and TRBJ1-6; maybe TRBD1 (5 bases). The germline CDR1 and CDR2 sequences are SEHNR and FQNEAQ (reference sequence). The CDR3 runs 19 residues. Trimming took 6 bases from V and 4 from J, leaving 25 bases between them. This chain's CDR3 is CASSTELHRTYPYNSPLHF. The CDR3 coding sequence is TGTGCCAGCAGTACTGAGCTCCACAGGACTTATCCATATAATTCACCCCTCCACTTT.

The gene calls are TRBV6-2 or TRBV6-3 and TRBJ1-5; 9 bases are shared with TRBD1. The germline V gene has CDR1 MNHEY and CDR2 SVGEGT. With 2 bases clipped from V and 2 bases from J, the junction kept 13 bases outside the gene matches. The CDR3 loop spans 19 amino acids. The CDR3 nucleotides read TGTGCCAGCAGTTACACATCCACAGGGGGCGAGGGTGGCAATCAGCCCCAGCATTTT. This codes for CASSYTSTGGEGGNQPQHF.

This clonotype was recorded a few times. The chain employs TRBV11-2 and TRBJ2-1; 9 bases map to TRBD2. V shed 1 base and J 6 bases; nucleotides not matched to a gene: 13. The CDR3 spans 18 residues. CDR1 and CDR2 from the germline V gene are SGHAT and FQNNGV. The DNA for the CDR3 is TGTGCCAGCAGCTTAGTCGGGGGTACGGGACTAGCTATCAATGAGCAGTTCTTC. It translates to CASSLVGGTGLAINEQFF.

Only a few counts were recorded for this clonotype. The chain recombines TRBV9 with TRBJ2-3; perhaps TRBD2 as D (5 bases). The CDR3 consists of 15 residues. Trimming removed 0 bases from V and 1 base from J, with 9 bases in between. Looked up from germline, CDR1 is SGDLS and CDR2 is YYNGEE. This chain's CDR3 is CASSVGDGGTDTQYF. Written as DNA, the CDR3 is TGTGCCAGCAGCGTAGGTGACGGGGGCACAGATACGCAGTATTTT. Using reference TRBV9 and TRBJ2-3 for the parts outside the CDR3, the full variable domain is DSGVTQTPKHLITATGQRVTLRCSPRSGDLSVYWYQQSLDQGLQFLIQYYNGEERAKGNILERFSAQQFPDLHSELNLSSLELGDSALYFCASSVGDGGTDTQYFGPGTRLTVL.

This clonotype was observed a handful of times. The CDR3 DNA sequence: TGTGCCAGCAGCTTACTCATAGCGGGGGCCGACCCTAGCACAGATACGCAGTATTTT. Translating gives CASSLLIAGADPSTDTQYF. V gene TRBV7-9 combines with J gene TRBJ2-3; 9 positions match TRBD2. This CDR3 comprises 19 residues. V trimming: 2 bases; J trimming: 0 bases; junction bases outside the gene matches: 12. Germline loops: CDR1 SEHNR, CDR2 FQNEAQ (reference sequence).

This clonotype occurred many times. The J gene is TRBJ2-7, the V gene TRBV7-9; 9 bases agree with TRBD1. Germline CDR1 is SEHNR and CDR2 is FQNEAQ (reference sequence). J gave up 1 base and V 5 bases, and 12 bases lay outside the gene matches. The CDR3 is made up of 17 amino acids. The CDR3 protein is CASSPQTGTGKSYEQYV. The CDR3 DNA follows: TGTGCCAGCAGCCCGCAGACAGGGACAGGGAAATCCTACGAGCAGTACGTC.

This clonotype was picked up one time. The rearrangement joins TRBV27 to TRBJ1-4; D is possibly TRBD1 (6 bases). This CDR3 is built from 14 residues. Trimming took 6 bases from V and 10 from J, leaving 18 bases between them. Germline V gene lookup returns CDR1 MNHEY and CDR2 SMNVEV (reference sequence). The CDR3 protein is CASRGQGIAGKLFF. The CDR3 bases are TGTGCCAGCAGGGGGCAGGGGATAGCAGGAAAACTGTTTTTT. Full variable domain (remainder filled in from reference TRBV27 and TRBJ1-4): EAQVTQNPRYLITVTGKKLTVTCSQNMNHEYMSWYRQDPGLGLRQIYYSMNVEVTDKGDVPEGYKVSRKEKRNFPLILESPSPNQTSLYFCASRGQGIAGKLFFGSGTQLSVL.

About this clonotype: This may come from a read error, since a much larger clone is one base off. The chain employs TRBV7-9 and TRBJ2-2; no clear D. Germline lookup yields CDR1 SEHNR and CDR2 FQNEAQ (reference sequence). The CDR3 length is 14 residues. DNA of the CDR3: TGTGTCAGCAGCTTAGTACAGTACACCGGGGAGCTGTTTTTT. Its translation: CVSSLVQYTGELFF.

This clonotype has more than one count but fewer than ten. The rearrangement uses TRBV12-3 or TRBV12-4 and TRBJ1-2; 9 nucleotides agree with TRBD1. The junction had 10 bases not matched to a gene; V was cut back by 7 bases and J by 4 bases. The CDR3 has 15 residues. The CDR3 DNA reads as TGTGCCAGCAAAAGGACAGGGGCTCTCCGCTATGGCTACACCTTC. As protein: CASKRTGALRYGYTF.

The CDR3 protein is CATGRGWDEKLFF. In DNA form, the CDR3 reads TGTGCCACCGGTCGGGGATGGGATGAAAAACTGTTTTTT. This chain joins TRBV7-9 and TRBJ1-4; D is unresolved. The germline gives CDR1 SEHNR, CDR2 FQNEAQ (reference sequence). The V end was cut by 10 bases, the J end by 6 bases, with 15 bases between. This CDR3 contains 13 residues.

The sample holds a few counts of this clonotype. CDR3 residues: CATRIERQTYNEQFF. In DNA form, the CDR3 reads TGTGCTACGCGGATAGAGCGGCAAACCTACAATGAGCAGTTCTTC. The chain carries TRBV6-1 and TRBJ2-1, with a weak D call TRBD2 (5 bases). The CDR3 consists of 15 residues. Germline CDR1 reads MNHNS; CDR2 reads SASEGT.

The count of this clonotype is one. The genes are TRBV5-1 and TRBJ1-1; D remains ambiguous. V lost 6 bases and J lost 1, with 19 bases in between. CDR1 is SGHRS, CDR2 YFSETQ, per germline. CDR3 length: 16 residues. CDR3 DNA sequence: TGCGCCAGCATTTTTAACATTTACGGGGAGAACACTGAAGCTTTCTTT. Translation gives CASIFNIYGENTEAFF.

The chain has TRBV20-1 and TRBJ2-4; 12 positions agree with TRBD1. The CDR3 spans 14 residues. V lost 1 base, J lost 11 bases, and 6 bases stayed unmatched. Germline CDR1 is DFQATT and CDR2 is SNEGSKA (reference sequence). The CDR3 DNA follows: TGCAGTGCTAGAGGTCCGGGACAGGGGGCCTTTCAGTACTTC. This sequence encodes CSARGPGQGAFQYF.

The V and J genes are TRBV27 and TRBJ2-5; D tentatively reads TRBD1 or TRBD2 (5 bases each). V was clipped by 1 base and J by 5 bases, with 11 bases between them. The germline gives CDR1 MNHEY, CDR2 SMNVEV (reference sequence). The CDR3 length is 14 residues. This CDR3 reads CASSLLGDVETQYF. CDR3 nucleotide sequence: TGTGCCAGCAGTTTATTGGGGGACGTGGAGACCCAGTACTTC.

This clonotype turned up a few times. The chain has TRBV7-8 and TRBJ2-2; 12 bases line up with TRBD2. Germline CDR1 SGHVS, CDR2 FQNEAQ. The junction had 4 bases not matched to a gene; V was cut back by 1 base and J by 1 base. The CDR3 totals 18 residues. The CDR3 DNA sequence: TGTGCCAGCAGCTTAGTTGTACTAGCGGGGGGGAACACCGGGGAGCTGTTTTTT. This translates into CASSLVVLAGGNTGELFF.

This clonotype was seen a handful of times. The rearrangement links TRBV4-1 to TRBJ1-2; D not certain. The CDR3 is 14 amino acids. Germline CDR1 reads MGHRA; CDR2 reads YSYEKL. The V and J ends lost 1 base and 3 bases respectively, with 9 bases between them. The CDR3 DNA reads as TGCGCCAGCAGCCAAGGGGTGGCGGACTATGGCTACACCTTC. Translation gives CASSQGVADYGYTF.

In this sample, this clonotype turned up many times. The CDR3: CASSPPGQGNEQYV. Written as DNA, the CDR3 is TGTGCCAGCAGCCCACCTGGACAGGGAAACGAGCAGTACGTC. J is TRBJ2-7 and V is TRBV7-8; TRBD1 agrees at 8 bases. Looked up from germline, CDR1 is SGHVS and CDR2 is FQNEAQ. There are 14 residues in the CDR3. J gave up 5 bases and V 5 bases, and 8 bases lay outside the gene matches.

This rearrangement joins TRBV15 to TRBJ2-7; no clear D. CDR1 is LNHNV and CDR2 is YYDKDF in the germline V gene (reference sequence). Trimming cost V 1 base and J 3 bases, with 7 bases left between them. CDR3 length equals 13 residues. The DNA for the CDR3 is TGTGCCACCAGCAGAGGACCTAACTACGAGCAGTACGTC. This sequence encodes CATSRGPNYEQYV.

The chain recombines TRBV4-3 with TRBJ2-5; the D is unclear. V was trimmed by 2 bases and J by 5 bases, leaving 15 bases between them. The CDR3 has 15 amino acids. CDR1 is LGHNA, CDR2 YSLEER, per germline. Written as DNA, the CDR3 is TGCGCCAGCAGCCAAAATACAAATCCGCGGGAGACCCAGTACTTC. As protein: CASSQNTNPRETQYF.

The gene calls are TRBV5-6 and TRBJ1-2, with D possibly TRBD1 on 5 matching bases. This CDR3 is built from 11 residues. The V gene lost 3 bases and the J gene lost 11 bases, with 11 bases spanning the gap. In germline, CDR1 is SGHDT, CDR2 YYEEEE. The CDR3: CASSSGAPYTF. CDR3 in DNA: TGTGCCAGCAGCTCTGGGGCACCGTACACCTTC.

This clonotype occurred a few times. The chain is built from TRBV6-1 and TRBJ1-1; D gene uncertain. The CDR3 has 14 residues. In germline, CDR1 is MNHNS, CDR2 SASEGT. Trimming cost V 6 bases and J 1 base, with 12 bases left between them. As DNA, the CDR3 is TGTGCCAGCAGGCCGGACGGCTGGAACACTGAAGCTTTCTTT. It encodes CASRPDGWNTEAFF.

V gene TRBV24-1 combines with J gene TRBJ1-1; D is perhaps TRBD1 (5 bases). Trimming took 5 bases from V and 4 from J, leaving 7 bases between them. This CDR3 contains 12 residues. In germline, CDR1 is KGHDR, CDR2 SFDVKD. The DNA of the CDR3 is TGTGCCACCAGTGCCGGGGGCACTGAAGCTTTCTTT. As protein: CATSAGGTEAFF.

In its sample, this clonotype was seen a few times. The chain recombines TRBV11-1 with TRBJ2-1; 8 bases agree with TRBD2. The CDR3 sequence is 16 residues long. V lost 5 bases and J lost 3; bases outside the gene matches: 9. Germline values: CDR1 SGHAT, CDR2 FQDESV (reference sequence). CDR3 sequence: CASSPSGSGGYNEQFF. The CDR3 DNA reads as TGTGCCAGCAGCCCATCCGGGAGCGGGGGCTACAATGAGCAGTTCTTC. Variable domain in full (rest from reference TRBV11-1 and TRBJ2-1): EAEVAQSPRYKITEKSQAVAFWCDPISGHATLYWYRQILGQGPELLVQFQDESVVDDSQLPKDRFSAERLKGVDSTLKIQPAELGDSAMYLCASSPSGSGGYNEQFFGPGTRLTVL.

The chain couples TRBV4-3 to TRBJ2-3, with 8 bases matching TRBD2. The germline CDR1 and CDR2 sequences are LGHNA and YSLEER. With V trimmed by 5 bases and J by 5 bases, 9 bases remained unmatched. The CDR3 contains 15 residues. In DNA, the CDR3 is TGCGCCAGCAGCGAAGCGGGGGCAGATGAAGATACGCAGTATTTT. Translated: CASSEAGADEDTQYF.

A few counts support this clonotype. This chain joins TRBV6-1 and TRBJ2-1; the match to TRBD1 covers 9 bases. CDR3 length: 16 amino acids. The J segment lost 3 bases and the V segment lost 2 bases, leaving 5 bases of the junction unmatched. Looked up from germline, CDR1 is MNHNS and CDR2 is SASEGT. This chain's CDR3 is CASSEFRDRVYNEQFF. As DNA, the CDR3 is TGTGCCAGCAGTGAATTTCGGGACAGGGTCTACAATGAGCAGTTCTTC.

This clonotype was detected only a few times. The genes are TRBV6-6 and TRBJ1-1; 10 positions agree with TRBD1. CDR3 length: 15 amino acids. The V gene end was trimmed by 5 bases and the J gene end by 5 bases; junction bases not matched to a gene: 8. Germline CDR1 and CDR2: MNHNY and SVGAGI (reference sequence). CDR3 DNA: TGTGCCAGCAGTGAGGACAGGGGGATGAGGACTGAAGCTTTCTTT. It specifies CASSEDRGMRTEAFF.